The sequence of this T cell receptor (beta chain) was determined in a study of blood T cells in healthy people across ages (dated by TCRdb to between 2014 and 2017). Study-level background: Template switching captured roughly one uniquely barcoded TCR beta cDNA molecule per two T cells in model experiments. Age-related changes in TCR beta repertoire diversity were measured in the study by deep sequencing normalized with unique cDNA molecular identifiers. The donors were split into four age groups: young (average 16 years), middle-aged (around 37), aged (roughly 68) and long-lived (roughly 86). To avoid experimental bias, donors of different ages were randomly spread across the sequencing lanes. Using the same blood draw, the study looked at two additional independent replicas of 1 million unique cDNA reads for two donors, one aged 18 to 30 and the other aged 80 or older. Findings and caveats that apply to the study as a whole: Estimates of total diversity from one million sequenced T cells were regarded as lower bounds and underestimates. Because profiling used bulk unsorted PBMCs, naive and antigen-experienced compartments could not be compared conclusively. Observed TCR beta diversity correlated strongly with the percentage of naive T cells measured by flow cytometry. Observed TCR beta diversity per million T cells fell roughly linearly with age, and a significant reduction was already apparent by age roughly 40. Because donor CMV infection status was unknown, age-related changes in expanded clonotypes were potentially confounded. Compared with the aged group, more naive CD4+ T cells, fewer expanded clones and increased TCR diversity were shown by the long-lived group, suggesting age selection.

The library came from 5' RACE. Sequencing took place on an Illumina HiSeq 2500. A second PCR of about 6 to 11 cycles was performed with a sample-barcoded 5' primer and a J-beta primer mix. A template-switch 5' adaptor carrying 12 random nucleotides introduced a unique molecular identifier onto each TCR beta cDNA molecule. At least 3 million CDR3-containing paired-end reads were obtained from each sample. All of the RNA was converted into first-strand cDNA using the Mint cDNA synthesis kit, with a TRBC-specific oligonucleotide serving as the primer. Following uracil-DNA glycosylase treatment, all cDNA underwent a first 18-cycle PCR with the universal primers M1SS and BC2_uni_R. Turning to the authors' computational methods: For normalization, 1 million high-quality reads were randomly selected from each sample, with every read carrying a distinct molecular identifier. Reads with shared molecular identifiers were discarded instead of being binned into consensus sequences. MiTCR, with a Q25 quality threshold and the strictest error-elimination algorithm, was used for CDR3 identification, clonotype clustering and error correction. A nonparametric unseen species model with Euler transformation was used to estimate lower-bound total TCR beta diversity. The public reads were quality trimmed at Q25 with fastp and then assembled into clones with MiXCR by TCRdb, keeping productive beta chains. CDR3 protein duplicates are merged, each entry listing the most common genes and DNA. TCRdb, not the authors, supplied the V and J calls. Recorded for this sample are over a million distinct CDR3 sequences; 35% to 45% of them occurred a single time. 7.9% of the sample is in the top ten clones.

Systemically healthy Caucasian individuals from Russia, 35 to 50 in total and aged roughly 6 to 100 years, were included as donors. Approximately 11 milliliters of peripheral blood were drawn from each donor into EDTA-treated Vacutainer tubes. Ficoll-Paque density-gradient centrifugation was used to isolate PBMCs, with at least 6.5 million per sample. Total RNA, at least 6 micrograms per sample, was extracted from PBMCs with Trizol reagent. For every donor, an aliquot of PBMCs went through flow cytometry to measure the percentages of naive CD45RAhigh/CD27high T cells. Concerning this clonotype: Its antigen remains unidentified. There are no base qualities to consult, and no much larger clone falls within one base.

This clonotype was obtained from a young woman in good health. Sequenced sample: blood.

The DNA reads TGCAGTGCTGAGATAGCGGGGGGACGAGATACGCAGTATTTT. It codes for CSAEIAGGRDTQYF. The receptor chain draws on TRBV20-1 and TRBJ2-3; 10 middle bases align to TRBD2. The germline V gene (reference sequence) provides CDR1 DFQATT and CDR2 SNEGSKA. Its CDR3 holds 14 amino acids, cysteine through phenylalanine. Only the CDR3 part of the read is kept: 42 bases, read in frame from the first base. Clipping removes 5 bases from V and 5 bases from J, with 7 as the unmatched junction base count.